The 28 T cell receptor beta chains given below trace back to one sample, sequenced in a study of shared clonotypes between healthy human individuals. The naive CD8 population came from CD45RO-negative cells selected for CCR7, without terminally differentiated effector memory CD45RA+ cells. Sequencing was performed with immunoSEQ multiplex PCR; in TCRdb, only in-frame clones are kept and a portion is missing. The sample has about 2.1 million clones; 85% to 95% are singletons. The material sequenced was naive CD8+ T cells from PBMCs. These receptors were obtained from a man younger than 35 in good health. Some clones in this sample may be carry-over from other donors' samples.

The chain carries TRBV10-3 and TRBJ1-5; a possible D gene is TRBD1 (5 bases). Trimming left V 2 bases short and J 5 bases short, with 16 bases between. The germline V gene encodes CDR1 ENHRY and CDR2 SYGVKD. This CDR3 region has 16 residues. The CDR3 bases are TGTGCCATCAGTGAGGGCGACGGGGCTCGGGATCAGCCCCAGCATTTT. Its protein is CAISEGDGARDQPQHF.

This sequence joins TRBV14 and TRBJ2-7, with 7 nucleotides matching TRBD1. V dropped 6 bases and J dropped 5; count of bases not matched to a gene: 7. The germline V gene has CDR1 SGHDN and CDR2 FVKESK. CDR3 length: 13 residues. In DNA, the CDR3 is TGTGCCAGCAGTCGCGACAGGGCCCACGAGCAGTACTTC. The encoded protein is CASSRDRAHEQYF.

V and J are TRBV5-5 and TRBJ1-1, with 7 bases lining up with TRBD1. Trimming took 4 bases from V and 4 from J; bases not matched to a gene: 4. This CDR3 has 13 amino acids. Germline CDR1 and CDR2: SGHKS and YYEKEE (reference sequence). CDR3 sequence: CASSIPGGTEAFF. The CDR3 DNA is TGTGCCAGCAGCATCCCAGGGGGCACTGAAGCTTTCTTT.

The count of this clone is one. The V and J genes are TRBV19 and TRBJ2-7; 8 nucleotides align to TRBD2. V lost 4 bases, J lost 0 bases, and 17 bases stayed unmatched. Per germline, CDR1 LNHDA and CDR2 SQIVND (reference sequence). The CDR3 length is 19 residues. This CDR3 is CASSTDYPLAGLNSYEQYF. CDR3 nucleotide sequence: TGTGCCAGTAGTACGGACTACCCTTTAGCGGGGCTCAACTCCTACGAGCAGTACTTC. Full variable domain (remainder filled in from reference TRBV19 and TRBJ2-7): DGGITQSPKYLFRKEGQNVTLSCEQNLNHDAMYWYRQDPGQGLRLIYYSQIVNDFQKGDIAEGYSVSREKKESFPLTVTSAQKNPTAFYLCASSTDYPLAGLNSYEQYFGPGTRLTVT.

The CDR3 protein is CASSVAGTGVGYTF. In nucleotides, the CDR3 is TGTGCCAGCAGCGTAGCAGGGACAGGGGTCGGCTACACCTTC. This chain uses TRBV9 with TRBJ1-2, with 10 bases aligning to TRBD1. The V segment lost 0 bases and the J segment 8 bases; nucleotides outside the gene matches: 4. This CDR3 has 14 residues. Germline V gives CDR1 SGDLS, CDR2 YYNGEE.

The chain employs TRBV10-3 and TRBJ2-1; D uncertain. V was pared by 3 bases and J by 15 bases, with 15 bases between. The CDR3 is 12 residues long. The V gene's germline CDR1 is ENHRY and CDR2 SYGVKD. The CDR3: CAISDPLWRRFF. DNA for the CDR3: TGTGCCATCAGTGATCCCCTGTGGAGAAGGTTCTTC.

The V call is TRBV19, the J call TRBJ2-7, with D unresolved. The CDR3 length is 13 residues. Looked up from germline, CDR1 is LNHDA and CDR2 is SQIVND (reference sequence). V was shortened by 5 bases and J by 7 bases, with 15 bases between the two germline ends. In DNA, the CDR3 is TGTGCCAGTAGTCGCCGACCGGCTGTGGAGCAGTACTTC. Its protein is CASSRRPAVEQYF.

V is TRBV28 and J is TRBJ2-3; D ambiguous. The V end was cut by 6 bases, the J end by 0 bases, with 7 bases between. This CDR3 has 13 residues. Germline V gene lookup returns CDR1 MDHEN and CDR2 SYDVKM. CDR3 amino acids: CASSPGSTDTQYF. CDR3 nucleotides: TGTGCCAGCAGCCCAGGTAGCACAGATACGCAGTATTTT.

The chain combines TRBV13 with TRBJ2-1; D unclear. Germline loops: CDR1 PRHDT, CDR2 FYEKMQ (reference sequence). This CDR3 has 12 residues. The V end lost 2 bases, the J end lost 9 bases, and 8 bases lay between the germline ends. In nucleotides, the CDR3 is TGTGCCAGCAGCTTAACACGGCGTGAGCAGTTCTTC. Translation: CASSLTRREQFF.

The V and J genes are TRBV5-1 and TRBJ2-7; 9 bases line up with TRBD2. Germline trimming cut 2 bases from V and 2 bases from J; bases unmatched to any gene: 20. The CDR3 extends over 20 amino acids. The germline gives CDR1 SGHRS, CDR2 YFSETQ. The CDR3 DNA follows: TGCGCCAGCAGCTTTGGGGCCTTGGGTAGCGGGAGTTGGGACACCTACGAGCAGTACTTC. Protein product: CASSFGALGSGSWDTYEQYF. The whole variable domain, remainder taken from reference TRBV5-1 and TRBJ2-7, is KAGVTQTPRYLIKTRGQQVTLSCSPISGHRSVSWYQQTPGQGLQFLFEYFSETQRNKGNFPGRFSGRQFSNSRSEMNVSTLELGDSALYLCASSFGALGSGSWDTYEQYFGPGTRLTVT.

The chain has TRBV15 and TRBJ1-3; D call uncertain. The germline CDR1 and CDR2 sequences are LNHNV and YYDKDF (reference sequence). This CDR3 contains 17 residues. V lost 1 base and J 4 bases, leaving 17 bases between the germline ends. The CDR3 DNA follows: TGTGCCACCAGCAGAGGATTGGACGGATGGGAGGGAAACACCATATATTTT. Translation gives CATSRGLDGWEGNTIYF.

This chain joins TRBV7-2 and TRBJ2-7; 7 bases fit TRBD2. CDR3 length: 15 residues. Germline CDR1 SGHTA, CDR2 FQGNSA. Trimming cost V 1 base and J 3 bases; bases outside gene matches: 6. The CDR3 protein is CASSLDPAGYYEQYF. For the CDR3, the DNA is TGTGCCAGCAGCTTAGATCCAGCGGGATACTACGAGCAGTACTTC.

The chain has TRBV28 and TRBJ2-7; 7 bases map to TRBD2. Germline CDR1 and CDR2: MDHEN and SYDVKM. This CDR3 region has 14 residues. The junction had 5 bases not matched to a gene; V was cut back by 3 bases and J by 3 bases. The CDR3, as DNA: TGTGCCAGCAGTTTCGGCGGGAGTTACTACGAGCAGTACTTC. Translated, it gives CASSFGGSYYEQYF.

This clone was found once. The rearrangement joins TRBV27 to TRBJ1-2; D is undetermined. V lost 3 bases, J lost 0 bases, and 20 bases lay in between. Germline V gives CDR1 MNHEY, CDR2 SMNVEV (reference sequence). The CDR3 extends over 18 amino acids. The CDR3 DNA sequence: TGTGCCAGCAGTTTTCGATTGATGGTGGCAGGAGCTAACTATGGCTACACCTTC. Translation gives CASSFRLMVAGANYGYTF.

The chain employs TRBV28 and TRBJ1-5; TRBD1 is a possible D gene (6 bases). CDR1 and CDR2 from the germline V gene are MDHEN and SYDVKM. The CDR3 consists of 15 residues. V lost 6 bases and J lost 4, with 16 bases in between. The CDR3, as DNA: TGTGCCAGCAGACTCCTCCGGGACAAAAATCAGCCCCAGCATTTT. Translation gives CASRLLRDKNQPQHF.

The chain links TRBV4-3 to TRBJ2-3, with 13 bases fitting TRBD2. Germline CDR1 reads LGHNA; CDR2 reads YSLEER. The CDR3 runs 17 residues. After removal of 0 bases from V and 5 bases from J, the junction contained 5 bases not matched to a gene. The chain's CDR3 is CASSQDTSGRALDTQYF. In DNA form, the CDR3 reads TGCGCCAGCAGCCAAGATACTAGCGGGAGGGCCTTAGATACGCAGTATTTT.

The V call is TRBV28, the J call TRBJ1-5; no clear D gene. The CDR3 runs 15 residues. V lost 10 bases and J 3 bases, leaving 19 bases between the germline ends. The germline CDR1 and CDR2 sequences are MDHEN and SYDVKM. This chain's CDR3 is CAITSRDGVNQPQHF. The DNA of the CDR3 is TGTGCCATAACATCTCGAGACGGCGTCAATCAGCCCCAGCATTTT.

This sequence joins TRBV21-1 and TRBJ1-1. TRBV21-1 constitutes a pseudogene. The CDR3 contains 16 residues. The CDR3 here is CASSKATKGRQTEAFF. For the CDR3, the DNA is TGTGCCAGCAGCAAAGCGACAAAAGGGAGACAGACTGAAGCTTTCTTT.

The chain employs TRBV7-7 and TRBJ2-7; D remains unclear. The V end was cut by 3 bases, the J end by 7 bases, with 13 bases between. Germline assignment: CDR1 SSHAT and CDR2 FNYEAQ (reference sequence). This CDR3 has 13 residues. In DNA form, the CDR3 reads TGTGCCAGCAGCTTCCTGCCGGGTTCGGAGCAGTACTTC. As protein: CASSFLPGSEQYF.

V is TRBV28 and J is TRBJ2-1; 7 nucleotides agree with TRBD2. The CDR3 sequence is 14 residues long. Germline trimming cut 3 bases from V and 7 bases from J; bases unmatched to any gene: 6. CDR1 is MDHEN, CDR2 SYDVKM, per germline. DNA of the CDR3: TGTGCCAGCAGTTTCGGGACTATTATAAATGAGCAGTTCTTC. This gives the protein CASSFGTIINEQFF. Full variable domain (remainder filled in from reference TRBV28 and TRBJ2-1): DVKVTQSSRYLVKRTGEKVFLECVQDMDHENMFWYRQDPGLGLRLIYFSYDVKMKEKGDIPEGYSVSREKKERFSLILESASTNQTSMYLCASSFGTIINEQFFGPGTRLTVL.

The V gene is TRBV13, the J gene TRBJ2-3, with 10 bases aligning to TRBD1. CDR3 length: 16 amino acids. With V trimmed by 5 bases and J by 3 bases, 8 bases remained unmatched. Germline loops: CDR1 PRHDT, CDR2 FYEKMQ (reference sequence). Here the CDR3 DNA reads TGTGCCAGCAGCGGCCGACAGGGGGCCTGGACAGATACGCAGTATTTT. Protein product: CASSGRQGAWTDTQYF.

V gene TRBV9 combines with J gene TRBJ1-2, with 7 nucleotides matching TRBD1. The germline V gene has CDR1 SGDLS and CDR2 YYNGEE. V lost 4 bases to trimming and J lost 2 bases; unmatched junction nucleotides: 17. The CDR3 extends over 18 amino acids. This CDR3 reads CASSIDRDRVEKNYGYTF. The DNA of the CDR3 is TGTGCCAGCAGCATAGACCGCGACAGGGTGGAAAAAAACTATGGCTACACCTTC.

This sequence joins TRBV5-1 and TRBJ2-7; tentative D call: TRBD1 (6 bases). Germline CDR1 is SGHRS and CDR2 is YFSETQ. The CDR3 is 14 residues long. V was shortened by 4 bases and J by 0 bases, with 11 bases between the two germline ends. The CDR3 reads CASSPTGYSYEQYF. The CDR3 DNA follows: TGCGCCAGCAGCCCGACAGGCTACTCCTACGAGCAGTACTTC.

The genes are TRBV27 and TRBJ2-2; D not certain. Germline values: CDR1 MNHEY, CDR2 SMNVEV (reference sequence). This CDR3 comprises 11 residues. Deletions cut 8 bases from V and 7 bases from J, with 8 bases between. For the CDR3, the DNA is TGTGCCAGCTTAGGGTTCGGGGAGCTGTTTTTT. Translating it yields CASLGFGELFF.

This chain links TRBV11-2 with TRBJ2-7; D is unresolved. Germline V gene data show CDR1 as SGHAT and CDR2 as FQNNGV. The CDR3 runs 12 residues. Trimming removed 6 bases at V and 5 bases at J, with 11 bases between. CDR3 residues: CASRIGFHEQYF. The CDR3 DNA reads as TGTGCCAGCAGGATTGGGTTTCACGAGCAGTACTTC.

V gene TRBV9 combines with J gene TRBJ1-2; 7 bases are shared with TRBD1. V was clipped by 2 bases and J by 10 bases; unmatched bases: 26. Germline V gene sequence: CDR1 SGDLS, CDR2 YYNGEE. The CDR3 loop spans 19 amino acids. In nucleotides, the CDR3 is TGTGCCAGCAGCGTTAAGGCCAACCCCGAGGAGCACGGGACAGAATACTACACCTTC. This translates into CASSVKANPEEHGTEYYTF. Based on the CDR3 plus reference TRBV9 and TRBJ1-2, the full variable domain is DSGVTQTPKHLITATGQRVTLRCSPRSGDLSVYWYQQSLDQGLQFLIQYYNGEERAKGNILERFSAQQFPDLHSELNLSSLELGDSALYFCASSVKANPEEHGTEYYTFGSGTRLTVV.

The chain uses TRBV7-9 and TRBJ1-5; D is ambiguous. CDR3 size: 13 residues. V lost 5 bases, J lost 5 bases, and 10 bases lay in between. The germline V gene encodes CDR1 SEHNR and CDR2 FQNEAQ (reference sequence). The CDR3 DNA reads TGTGCCAGCAGCCACAACACTTATCAGCCCCAGCATTTT. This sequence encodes CASSHNTYQPQHF.

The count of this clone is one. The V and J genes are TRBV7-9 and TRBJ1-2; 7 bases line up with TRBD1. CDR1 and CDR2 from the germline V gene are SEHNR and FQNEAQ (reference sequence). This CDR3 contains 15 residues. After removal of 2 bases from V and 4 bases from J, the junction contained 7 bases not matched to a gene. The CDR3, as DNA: TGTGCCAGCAGCTTACCCCCGGCAGGGGGCTATGGCTACACCTTC. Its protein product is CASSLPPAGGYGYTF.